This TCR beta chain was obtained from a study of cytomegalovirus exposure and HLA in healthy donors. The PCR had 60 Vbeta and 13 Jbeta primers. This table comes from immunoSEQ multiplex PCR, and its TCRdb copy is limited to in-frame clones, with some not included. The data show about 150,000 clones, about 70% seen once. Study-level results: Cytomegalovirus association was assigned to about 150 TCR beta chains. Exclusion applied to some V segments, including TRBV6-2 and TRBV6-3, as they were indistinguishable.

Nominally healthy donors were sampled, though unrecorded immune exposures were likely. Trimming left V 4 bases short and J 2 bases short, with 12 bases between. This CDR3 spans 14 amino acids. The germline V gene has CDR1 SGHRS and CDR2 YFSETQ. Concerning this clone itself: Its antigen is not identified.

Sequenced material: PBMCs. The clonotype comes from a man aged 35 to 55 in good health and CMV-seronegative. This chain links TRBV5-1 with TRBJ2-5; a possible D gene is TRBD1 (6 bases). The CDR3 bases are TGCGCCAGCAGCATAGGACAGTTACAAGAGACCCAGTACTTC. Its protein is CASSIGQLQETQYF. Based on the CDR3 plus reference TRBV5-1 and TRBJ2-5, the full variable domain is KAGVTQTPRYLIKTRGQQVTLSCSPISGHRSVSWYQQTPGQGLQFLFEYFSETQRNKGNFPGRFSGRQFSNSRSEMNVSTLELGDSALYLCASSIGQLQETQYFGPGTRLLVL.